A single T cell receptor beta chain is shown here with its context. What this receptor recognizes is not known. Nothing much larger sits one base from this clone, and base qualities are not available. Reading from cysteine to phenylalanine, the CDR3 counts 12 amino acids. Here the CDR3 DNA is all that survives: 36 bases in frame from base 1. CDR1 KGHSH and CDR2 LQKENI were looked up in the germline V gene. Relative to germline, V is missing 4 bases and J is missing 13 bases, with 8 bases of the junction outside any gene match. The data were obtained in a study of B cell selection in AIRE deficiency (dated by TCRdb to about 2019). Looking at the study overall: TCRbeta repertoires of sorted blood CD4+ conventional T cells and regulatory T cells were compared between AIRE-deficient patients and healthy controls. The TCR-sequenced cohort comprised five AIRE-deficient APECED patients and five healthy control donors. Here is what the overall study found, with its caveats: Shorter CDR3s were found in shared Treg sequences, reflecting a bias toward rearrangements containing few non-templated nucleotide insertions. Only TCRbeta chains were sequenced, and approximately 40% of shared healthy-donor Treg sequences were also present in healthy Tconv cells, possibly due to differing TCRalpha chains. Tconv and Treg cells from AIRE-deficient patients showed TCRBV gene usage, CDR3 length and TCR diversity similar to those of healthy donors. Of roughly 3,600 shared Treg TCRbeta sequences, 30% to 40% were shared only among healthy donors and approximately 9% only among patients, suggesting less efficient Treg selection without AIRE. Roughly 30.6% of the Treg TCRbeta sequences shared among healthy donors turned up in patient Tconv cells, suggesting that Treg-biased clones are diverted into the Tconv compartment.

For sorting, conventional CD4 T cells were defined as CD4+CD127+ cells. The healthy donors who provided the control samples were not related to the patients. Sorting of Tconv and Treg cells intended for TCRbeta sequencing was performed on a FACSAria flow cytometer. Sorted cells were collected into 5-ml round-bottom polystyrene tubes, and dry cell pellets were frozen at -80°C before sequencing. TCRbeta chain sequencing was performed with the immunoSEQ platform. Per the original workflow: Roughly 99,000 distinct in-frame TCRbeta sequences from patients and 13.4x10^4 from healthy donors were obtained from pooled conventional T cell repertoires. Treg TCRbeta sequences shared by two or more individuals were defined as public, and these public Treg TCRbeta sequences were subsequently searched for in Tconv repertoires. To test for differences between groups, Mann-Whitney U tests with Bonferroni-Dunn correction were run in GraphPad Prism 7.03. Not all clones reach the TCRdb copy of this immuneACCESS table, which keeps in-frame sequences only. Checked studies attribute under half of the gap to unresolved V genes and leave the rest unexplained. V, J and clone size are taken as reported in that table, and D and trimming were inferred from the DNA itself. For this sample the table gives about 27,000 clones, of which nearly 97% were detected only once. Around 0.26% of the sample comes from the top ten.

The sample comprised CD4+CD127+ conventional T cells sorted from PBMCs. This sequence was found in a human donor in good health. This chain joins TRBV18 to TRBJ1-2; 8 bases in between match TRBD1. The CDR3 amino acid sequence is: CASSLRTGLSTF. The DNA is TGTGCCAGCTCACTCCGGACAGGGTTAAGCACCTTC.